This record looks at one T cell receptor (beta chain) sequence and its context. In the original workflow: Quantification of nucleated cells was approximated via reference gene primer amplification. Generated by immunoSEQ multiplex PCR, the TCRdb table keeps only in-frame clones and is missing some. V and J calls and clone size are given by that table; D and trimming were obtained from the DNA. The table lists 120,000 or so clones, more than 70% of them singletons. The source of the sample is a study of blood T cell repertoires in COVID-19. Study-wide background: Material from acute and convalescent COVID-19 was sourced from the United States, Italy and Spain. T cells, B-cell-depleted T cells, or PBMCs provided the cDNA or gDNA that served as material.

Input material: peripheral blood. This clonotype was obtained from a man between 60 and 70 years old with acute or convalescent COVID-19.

The CDR3 is CASSLKGTGVNEQYF. CDR3 nucleotide sequence: TGTGCCAGCAGCTTGAAGGGGACGGGGGTTAACGAGCAGTACTTC. The J gene is TRBJ2-7, the V gene TRBV5-4; the D gene is possibly TRBD2 (6 bases). CDR1 is SGHNT and CDR2 is YYREEE in the germline V gene (reference sequence). The germline V and J ends were trimmed by 1 base and 5 bases, with 16 bases remaining between them. The CDR3 covers 15 residues.